One and the same sample provided the 7 T cell receptor beta chains below, sequenced in a study of blood T cells in healthy people across ages. Then a second PCR, running roughly 7 to 11 cycles, was carried out with a sample-barcoded 5' primer and a J-beta primer mix. TCRdb recomputed calls from the 5' RACE reads with MiXCR, one row per CDR3 protein. The sample lists hundreds of thousands of distinct CDR3 sequences, about 52% occurring once. The sample comprised blood. All receptors derive from a woman in her sixties in good health.

This clonotype was recorded many times. CDR3 loop: CASSYTQGGYTF. Here the CDR3 DNA reads TGTGCCAGCAGCTACACACAGGGCGGCTACACCTTC. This chain uses TRBV7-2 with TRBJ1-2; D possibly corresponds to TRBD1 (6 bases). CDR3 length equals 12 residues. V lost 4 bases, J lost 8 bases, and 11 bases lay in between. The germline V gene has CDR1 SGHTA and CDR2 FQGNSA.

The CDR3 bases are TGCAGTGCTAGAGATTTATTAGGTTCACCCCTCCACTTT. Protein: CSARDLLGSPLHF. V is TRBV20-1 and J is TRBJ1-6; D unclear. Germline CDR1 DFQATT, CDR2 SNEGSKA (reference sequence). The CDR3 is made up of 13 amino acids. V gave up 0 bases and J gave up 9 bases, with 9 bases separating them.

A word on this clonotype: A much larger clone is a single base away; this may be a read error. The chain recombines TRBV10-3 with TRBJ2-3; 7 bases match TRBD2. Trimming removed 2 bases from V and 4 bases from J; junction bases left unmatched: 3. CDR3 length: 14 residues. The germline gives CDR1 ENHRY, CDR2 SYGVKD. As DNA, the CDR3 is TGTGCCATCAGTGAGGGCGGGAGCGCAGATACGCAGTATTTT. Amino acids: CAISEGGSADTQYF.

V is TRBV20-1 and J is TRBJ2-3, with D possibly matching TRBD2 (6 bases). Germline values: CDR1 DFQATT, CDR2 SNEGSKA (reference sequence). The CDR3 loop spans 17 amino acids. V lost 6 bases to trimming and J lost 0 bases, with 22 bases between them. The CDR3 sequence: CSAQSPTGGGSTDTQYF. The DNA of the CDR3 is TGCAGTGCCCAATCCCCCACTGGGGGAGGAAGCACAGATACGCAGTATTTT.

The sample holds a few counts of this clonotype. This rearrangement joins TRBV20-1 to TRBJ1-2; D unresolved. Germline V gene lookup returns CDR1 DFQATT and CDR2 SNEGSKA (reference sequence). The CDR3 contains 14 residues. The V and J ends lost 1 base and 4 bases respectively, with 13 bases between them. CDR3 region: CSARVQSTIYGYTF. CDR3 bases: TGCAGTGCTAGAGTACAGTCGACTATCTATGGCTACACCTTC.

The chain recombines TRBV20-1 with TRBJ2-4; D is unclear. Judging by the DNA end, TRBJ2-7 fits better; the J call may be wrong. The CDR3 contains 16 residues. The V gene's germline CDR1 is DFQATT and CDR2 SNEGSKA (reference sequence). The CDR3: CSASLIIPGKIAEQYF. As DNA, the CDR3 is TGCAGTGCTAGTCTAATAATCCCCGGTAAGATCGCCGAGCAGTACTTC.

The chain uses TRBV24-1 and TRBJ2-3; D ambiguous. V lost 9 bases, J lost 0 bases, and 12 bases lay in between. CDR1 and CDR2 (germline): KGHDR, SFDVKD. The CDR3 runs 14 residues. The CDR3 nucleotides are TGTGCCACCGGTCGCGCGGAGAGCACAGATACGCAGTATTTT. Encoded protein: CATGRAESTDTQYF.